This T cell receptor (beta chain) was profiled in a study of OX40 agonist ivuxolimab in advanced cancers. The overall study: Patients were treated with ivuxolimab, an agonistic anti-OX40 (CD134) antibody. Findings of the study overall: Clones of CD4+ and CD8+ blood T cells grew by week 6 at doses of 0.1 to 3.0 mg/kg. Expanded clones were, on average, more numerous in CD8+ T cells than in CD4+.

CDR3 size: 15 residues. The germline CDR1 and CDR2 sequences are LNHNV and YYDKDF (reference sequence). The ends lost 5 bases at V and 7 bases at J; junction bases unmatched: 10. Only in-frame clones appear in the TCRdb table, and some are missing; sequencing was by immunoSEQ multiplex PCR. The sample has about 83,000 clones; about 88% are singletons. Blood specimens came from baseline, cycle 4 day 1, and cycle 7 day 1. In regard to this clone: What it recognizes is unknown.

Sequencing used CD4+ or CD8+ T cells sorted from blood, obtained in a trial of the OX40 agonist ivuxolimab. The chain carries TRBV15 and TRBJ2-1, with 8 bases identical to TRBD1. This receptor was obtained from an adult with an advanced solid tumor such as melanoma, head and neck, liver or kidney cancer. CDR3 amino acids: CATSSPGQAKNEQFF. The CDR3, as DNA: TGTGCCACCAGCTCTCCGGGACAGGCGAAGAATGAGCAGTTCTTC.